The next 17 T cell receptor beta chains were all read from a single sample in a study of post-analysis software for immune sequencing data. Whole-study findings and limits: Roughly five TRBV segments, including TRBV5-6, TRBV5-1 and TRBV20-1, were more frequent in patients than controls.

These TCRs' antigens remain unknown. Unique molecular identifiers had been added to the TCR beta cDNA libraries. TCRdb called the PCR reads again in MiXCR, with one record for every CDR3 protein. The data contain 250,000 to 300,000 distinct CDR3 sequences, 36% of them singletons. Input material: blood. Source of these receptors: a girl aged 5-17 years with multiple sclerosis.

The J gene is TRBJ2-3, the V gene TRBV4-2; 7 nucleotides align to TRBD2. CDR3 length equals 17 residues. CDR1 LGHNA and CDR2 YNFKEQ come from the germline V gene. The trim removed 0 bases at V and 0 bases at J, leaving 6 bases unmatched. The CDR3 loop reads CASSQDPSGPSTDTQYF. For the CDR3, the DNA is TGTGCCAGCAGCCAAGATCCTAGCGGCCCTAGCACAGATACGCAGTATTTT.

This clonotype was detected ten times or more. Here the CDR3 DNA reads TGTGCCAGCAGGTCCCTACAGGGGTATACGCAGTATTTT. Translated: CASRSLQGYTQYF. The J gene is TRBJ2-3, the V gene TRBV6-5; 7 bases are shared with TRBD1. V lost 6 bases, J lost 7 bases, and 7 bases stayed unmatched. Per germline, CDR1 MNHEY and CDR2 SVGAGI. The CDR3 consists of 13 residues.

This clonotype was detected a few times. This chain links TRBV5-1 with TRBJ2-2; 10 bases are a match to TRBD2. J was trimmed by 5 bases and V by 5 bases; bases with no gene match: 9. CDR1 SGHRS and CDR2 YFSETQ come from the germline V gene. This CDR3 has 16 residues. DNA of the CDR3: TGCGCCAGCAGACAGCCGGGACTAGCGCAAACCGGGGAGCTGTTTTTT. Its translation is CASRQPGLAQTGELFF.

This clonotype was seen repeatedly, ten times or more. The chain links TRBV7-9 to TRBJ2-7; 7 bases align to TRBD2. The CDR3 has 15 residues. The germline V gene has CDR1 SEHNR and CDR2 FQNEAQ (reference sequence). V gave up 1 base and J gave up 6 bases; unmatched junction bases: 9. DNA of the CDR3: TGTGCCAGCAGCTTAGGGGAGGGCCCTACCTCCGAGCAGTACTTC. Protein product: CASSLGEGPTSEQYF.

About this clonotype: Possible read error: a much larger clone is one base away. This chain connects TRBV5-1 to TRBJ1-1, with TRBD1 as a possible D gene (6 bases). Deletions cut 3 bases from V and 6 bases from J, with 12 bases between. Per germline, CDR1 SGHRS and CDR2 YFSETQ. The CDR3 runs 13 residues. The CDR3 here is CASSSAGEPEAFF. CDR3 coding DNA: TGCGCCAGCAGCTCGGCAGGGGAGCCTGAAGCTTTCTTT.

This clonotype was observed many times. This chain links TRBV7-9 with TRBJ2-1; the D is unclear. The V gene's germline CDR1 is SEHNR and CDR2 FQNEAQ (reference sequence). V was shortened by 5 bases and J by 0 bases, with 11 bases between the two germline ends. The CDR3 totals 15 residues. CDR3 bases: TGTGCCAGCAGCCCTGTTACGAGCTCCTACAATGAGCAGTTCTTC. Amino acids: CASSPVTSSYNEQFF. The whole variable domain, filled in from reference TRBV7-9 and TRBJ2-1, reads DTGVSQNPRHKITKRGQNVTFRCDPISEHNRLYWYRQTLGQGPEFLTYFQNEAQLEKSRLLSDRFSAERPKGSFSTLEIQRTEQGDSAMYLCASSPVTSSYNEQFFGPGTRLTVL.

The table lists this clonotype with many counts. The rearrangement links TRBV12-5 to TRBJ2-3; the D is unclear. Trimming shortened V by 2 bases and J by 7 bases, and 10 bases separated the two germline ends. There are 13 residues in the CDR3. The germline CDR1 and CDR2 sequences are LGHNT and FRNRAP. CDR3 bases: TGTGCTAGTGGTTTGAGCGAATTGAATACGCAGTATTTT. Its translation: CASGLSELNTQYF.

This clonotype was found many times. V and J are TRBV5-1 and TRBJ2-1; D possibly corresponds to TRBD1 (5 bases). CDR1 is SGHRS, CDR2 YFSETQ, per germline. The CDR3 covers 16 residues. Deletions cut 0 bases from V and 0 bases from J, with 10 bases between. The CDR3 loop reads CASSLVDSFSYNEQFF. CDR3 DNA sequence: TGCGCCAGCAGCTTGGTCGACAGTTTCTCCTACAATGAGCAGTTCTTC.

CDR3 sequence (DNA): TGTGCCAGCAGCTTCCCATCTAGCTCCAATGAGCAGTTCTTC. Amino acids: CASSFPSSSNEQFF. The rearrangement joins TRBV13 to TRBJ2-1; D is perhaps TRBD2 (5 bases). The CDR3 runs to 14 residues. Germline loops: CDR1 PRHDT, CDR2 FYEKMQ (reference sequence). Trimming pared 3 bases from V and 6 bases from J, leaving 12 bases between.

This clonotype was recorded at least ten times. The rearrangement links TRBV24-1 to TRBJ2-1, with 10 bases fitting TRBD2. The CDR3 has 16 amino acids. After removal of 3 bases from V and 2 bases from J, the junction contained 3 bases not matched to a gene. Germline assignment: CDR1 KGHDR and CDR2 SFDVKD. CDR3 sequence: CATSDPAGGPYNEQFF. The CDR3 bases are TGTGCCACCAGTGATCCAGCGGGAGGGCCCTACAATGAGCAGTTCTTC.

This clonotype has ten or more counts. The rearrangement links TRBV20-1 to TRBJ2-2; a weak D match, TRBD2 (6 bases). Trimming cost V 3 bases and J 3 bases, with 14 bases left between them. This CDR3 has 15 residues. The germline V gene has CDR1 DFQATT and CDR2 SNEGSKA (reference sequence). The CDR3 here is CSARVDYTDTGELFF. In nucleotides, the CDR3 is TGCAGTGCTAGGGTGGACTACACGGACACCGGGGAGCTGTTTTTT.

The CDR3 loop reads CSVVPGRSGNTIYF. The CDR3 bases are TGCAGCGTTGTCCCAGGGAGATCTGGAAACACCATATATTTT. V and J are TRBV29-1 and TRBJ1-3; D is perhaps TRBD1 (5 bases). Germline loops: CDR1 SQVTM, CDR2 ANQGSEA. Trimming shortened V by 4 bases and J by 1 base, and 11 bases separated the two germline ends. CDR3 length: 14 residues.

The V call is TRBV20-1, the J call TRBJ2-7; the match to TRBD2 covers 14 bases. The CDR3 runs to 18 residues. CDR1 DFQATT and CDR2 SNEGSKA come from the germline V gene (reference sequence). The V segment lost 5 bases and the J segment 4 bases; nucleotides outside the gene matches: 16. CDR3 protein: CSASFPSGTSGSLYEQYF. The CDR3 DNA follows: TGCAGTGCTTCCTTCCCCTCCGGGACTAGCGGGAGTCTGTACGAGCAGTACTTC.

The chain joins TRBV4-2 to TRBJ2-1; D perhaps matches TRBD1 (5 bases). Trimming left V 1 base short and J 0 bases short, with 13 bases between. In germline, CDR1 is LGHNA, CDR2 YNFKEQ. CDR3 size: 17 residues. CDR3 DNA sequence: TGTGCCAGCAGCCAAGTTCCAGGGATCAGCTCCTACAATGAGCAGTTCTTC. Amino acids: CASSQVPGISSYNEQFF.

There are many counts of this clonotype. The chain couples TRBV12-3 or TRBV12-4 to TRBJ2-3; 7 bases align to TRBD1. This CDR3 spans 14 amino acids. The V gene end was trimmed by 7 bases and the J gene end by 2 bases; junction bases not matched to a gene: 6. CDR3 sequence: CASTSTGPTDTQYF. CDR3 DNA sequence: TGTGCCAGCACCTCGACAGGGCCCACAGATACGCAGTATTTT.

This clonotype has a count of ten or more. The DNA of the CDR3 is TGTGCCAGCAGCCCGATCGCGTCAGATACGCAGTATTTT. The encoded protein is CASSPIASDTQYF. The J gene is TRBJ2-3, the V gene TRBV7-9; D not certain. Germline CDR1 and CDR2: SEHNR and FQNEAQ (reference sequence). Trimming removed 5 bases at V and 4 bases at J, with 10 bases between. The CDR3 spans 13 residues. Complete variable domain (other parts from reference TRBV7-9 and TRBJ2-3): DTGVSQNPRHKITKRGQNVTFRCDPISEHNRLYWYRQTLGQGPEFLTYFQNEAQLEKSRLLSDRFSAERPKGSFSTLEIQRTEQGDSAMYLCASSPIASDTQYFGPGTRLTVL.

There are a few counts of this clonotype. A much larger clone differs from this one at a single base, so this may be a read error. This chain joins TRBV15 and TRBJ2-1; 7 bases are a match to TRBD2. Unmatched junction bases numbered 5, after V lost 3 bases and J lost 3 bases. The CDR3 has 15 amino acids. The germline gives CDR1 LNHNV, CDR2 YYDKDF (reference sequence). The CDR3 nucleotides read TGTGCCACCAGCAGTAGCGGGCGGCACTACAATGAGCAGTTCTTC. Encoded protein: CATSSSGRHYNEQFF.